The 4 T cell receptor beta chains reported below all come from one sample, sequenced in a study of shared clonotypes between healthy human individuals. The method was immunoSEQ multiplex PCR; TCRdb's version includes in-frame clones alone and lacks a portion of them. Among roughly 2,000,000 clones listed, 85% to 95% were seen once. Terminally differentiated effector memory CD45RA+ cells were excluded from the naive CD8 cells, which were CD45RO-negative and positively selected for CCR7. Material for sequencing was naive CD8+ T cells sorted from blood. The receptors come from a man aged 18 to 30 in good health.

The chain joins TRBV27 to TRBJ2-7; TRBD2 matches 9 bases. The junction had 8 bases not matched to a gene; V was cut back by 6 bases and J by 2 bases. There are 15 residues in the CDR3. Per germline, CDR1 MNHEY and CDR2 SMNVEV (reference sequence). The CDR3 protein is CASRPFSSGTYEQYF. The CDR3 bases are TGTGCCAGCAGACCCTTCTCTAGCGGGACCTACGAGCAGTACTTC.

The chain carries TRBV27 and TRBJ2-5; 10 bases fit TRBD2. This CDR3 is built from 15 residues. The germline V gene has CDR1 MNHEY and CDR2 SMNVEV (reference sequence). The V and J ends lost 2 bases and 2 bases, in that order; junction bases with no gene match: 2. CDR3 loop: CASSLTSGIQETQYF. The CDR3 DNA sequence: TGTGCCAGCAGTTTAACTAGCGGGATTCAAGAGACCCAGTACTTC.

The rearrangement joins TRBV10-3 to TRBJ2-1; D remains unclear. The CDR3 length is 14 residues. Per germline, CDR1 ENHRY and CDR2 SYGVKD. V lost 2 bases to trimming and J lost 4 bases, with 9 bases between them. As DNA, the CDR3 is TGTGCCATCAGTGAGGGAGTAGGTTACAATGAGCAGTTCTTC. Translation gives CAISEGVGYNEQFF.

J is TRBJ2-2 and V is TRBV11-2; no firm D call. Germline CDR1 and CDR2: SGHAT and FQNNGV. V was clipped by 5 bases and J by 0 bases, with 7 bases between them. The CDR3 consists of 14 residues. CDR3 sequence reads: CASSLGTNTGELFF. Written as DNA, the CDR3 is TGTGCCAGCAGCCTGGGGACGAACACCGGGGAGCTGTTTTTT.